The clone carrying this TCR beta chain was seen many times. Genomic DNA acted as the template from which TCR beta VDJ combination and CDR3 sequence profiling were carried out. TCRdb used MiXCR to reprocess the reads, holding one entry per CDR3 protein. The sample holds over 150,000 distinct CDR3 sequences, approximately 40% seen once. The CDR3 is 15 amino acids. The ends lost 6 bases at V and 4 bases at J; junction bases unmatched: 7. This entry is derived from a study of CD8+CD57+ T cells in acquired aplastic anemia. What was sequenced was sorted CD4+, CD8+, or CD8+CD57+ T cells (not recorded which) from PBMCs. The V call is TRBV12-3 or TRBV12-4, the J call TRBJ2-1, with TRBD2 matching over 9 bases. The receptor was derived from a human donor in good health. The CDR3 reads CASRNSGGLYNEQFF. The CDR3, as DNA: TGTGCCAGCAGGAATAGCGGGGGCCTTTACAATGAGCAGTTCTTC.